One and the same sample provided the 16 T cell receptor beta chains below, sequenced in a study of cytomegalovirus exposure and HLA in healthy donors (dated by TCRdb to about 2017). The protocol used for the library was the immunoSEQ multiplex PCR assay. For the multiplex PCR, a mixture combining 60 forward primers for TCR Vbeta segments and 13 reverse primers for TCR Jbeta segments was used. The table comes from immuneACCESS by way of TCRdb, which keeps in-frame sequences with V and J called. Part of the clones is missing from these tables; in studies checked, under half for an unresolved V gene and the rest for unknown reasons. The sample profile shows some 150,000 clones; 82% of them were found once. Of the sample, about 8.1% is held by the ten largest clones. The specimen sequenced was PBMCs. These TCRs come from a woman aged 50 to 60 in good health and CMV-seropositive.

This chain uses TRBV9 with TRBJ2-7; the match to TRBD2 covers 8 bases. The trim removed 3 bases at V and 6 bases at J, leaving 14 bases unmatched. The CDR3 is 16 residues long. Per the germline V gene, CDR1 is SGDLS and CDR2 is YYNGEE. The CDR3 region is CASSERSGTRVFEQYF. As DNA, the CDR3 is TGTGCCAGCAGCGAGCGATCCGGGACTAGGGTATTCGAGCAGTACTTC.

The genes are TRBV18 and TRBJ1-5; 7 bases line up with TRBD1. The V gene's germline CDR1 is KGHSH and CDR2 LQKENI. J was trimmed by 3 bases and V by 1 base; bases with no gene match: 6. The length of the CDR3 is 16 residues. The CDR3 loop reads CASSPQGDRANQPQHF. Written as DNA, the CDR3 is TGTGCCAGCTCACCACAGGGAGACAGGGCCAATCAGCCCCAGCATTTT.

Here the CDR3 reads CASSPGMNTEAFF. In DNA, the CDR3 is TGCGCCAGCAGTCCGGGAATGAACACTGAAGCTTTCTTT. The chain has TRBV5-1 and TRBJ1-1; D gene ambiguous. The germline V and J ends were trimmed by 5 bases and 0 bases, with 8 bases remaining between them. The germline V gene has CDR1 SGHRS and CDR2 YFSETQ. This CDR3 comprises 13 residues.

The CDR3 is CASSQEGGTDTQYF. The CDR3 DNA sequence: TGCGCCAGCAGCCAAGAGGGGGGGACAGATACGCAGTATTTT. This sequence joins TRBV4-1 and TRBJ2-3; TRBD2 matches 7 bases. CDR1 and CDR2 (germline): MGHRA, YSYEKL. The CDR3 covers 14 residues. After removal of 0 bases from V and 3 bases from J, the junction contained 0 bases not matched to a gene.

This chain connects TRBV7-2 to TRBJ2-3; 7 bases align to TRBD2. In germline, CDR1 is SGHTA, CDR2 FQGNSA. V was pared by 5 bases and J by 4 bases, with 9 bases of the junction left unmatched. The CDR3 covers 15 residues. The CDR3 region is CASSPQRGGADTQYF. The CDR3 nucleotides are TGTGCCAGCAGCCCACAGCGGGGTGGGGCAGATACGCAGTATTTT.

Written as DNA, the CDR3 is TGCGCCAGCAGCCGGATGGGAGGGCGTGAAAAACTGTTTTTT. This encodes CASSRMGGREKLFF. The chain couples TRBV4-3 to TRBJ1-4; no clear D. V was trimmed by 4 bases and J by 7 bases, leaving 13 bases between them. CDR1 is LGHNA and CDR2 is YSLEER in the germline V gene. The CDR3 covers 14 residues.

In its sample, this clone was seen once. The chain employs TRBV28 and TRBJ1-6; perhaps TRBD1 as D (6 bases). Trimming cost V 3 bases and J 11 bases, with 14 bases left between them. The germline V gene has CDR1 MDHEN and CDR2 SYDVKM. The CDR3 sequence is 14 residues long. CDR3 in amino acids: CASSFLGALPPLHF. Written as DNA, the CDR3 is TGTGCCAGCAGTTTTTTGGGGGCCCTACCACCCCTCCACTTT.

The chain is built from TRBV7-8 and TRBJ2-7; D possibly corresponds to TRBD1 (5 bases). V was clipped by 7 bases and J by 7 bases, with 26 bases between them. From germline, CDR1 is SGHVS and CDR2 FQNEAQ. This CDR3 region has 16 residues. CDR3 coding DNA: TGTGCCAGCACCAACCAGGGTGGGGTCTGGGGATCTGAGCAGTACTTC. Its translation: CASTNQGGVWGSEQYF.

The table lists this clone with a few counts. The chain employs TRBV4-3 and TRBJ1-1, with a tentative D call TRBD1 (5 bases). This CDR3 has 15 amino acids. The V end was cut by 2 bases, the J end by 6 bases, with 16 bases between. Germline-derived CDR1 and CDR2 are LGHNA and YSLEER. The CDR3 loop reads CASSQWNQGIAEAFF. The CDR3 bases are TGCGCCAGCAGCCAATGGAATCAGGGTATCGCTGAAGCTTTCTTT.

The chain recombines TRBV6-5 with TRBJ2-3; 10 positions match TRBD2. This CDR3 is 14 amino acids long. The germline CDR1 and CDR2 sequences are MNHEY and SVGAGI. V dropped 7 bases and J dropped 0; count of bases not matched to a gene: 1. The CDR3 coding sequence is TGTGCCAGCATAGCGGGGGGTAGCACAGATACGCAGTATTTT. Translation gives CASIAGGSTDTQYF.

V is TRBV5-1 and J is TRBJ1-3; a possible D gene is TRBD1 (5 bases). This CDR3 is 15 amino acids long. In germline, CDR1 is SGHRS, CDR2 YFSETQ. V lost 0 bases and J 3 bases, leaving 10 bases between the germline ends. CDR3 nucleotides: TGCGCCAGCAGCTTGGAAGGGGCGGATGGAAACACCATATATTTT. Protein sequence: CASSLEGADGNTIYF.

This clone was counted only a few times. Here the CDR3 DNA reads TGCGCCAGCAGCCCCGCCCGGGGGGCCGTACACGATGAGCAGTTCTTC. Protein sequence: CASSPARGAVHDEQFF. The V and J genes are TRBV5-1 and TRBJ2-1, with D possibly matching TRBD2 (7 bases). In germline, CDR1 is SGHRS, CDR2 YFSETQ. This CDR3 comprises 16 residues. V lost 4 bases to trimming and J lost 8 bases, with 22 bases between them. Drawing the rest from reference TRBV5-1 and TRBJ2-1, the complete variable domain is KAGVTQTPRYLIKTRGQQVTLSCSPISGHRSVSWYQQTPGQGLQFLFEYFSETQRNKGNFPGRFSGRQFSNSRSEMNVSTLELGDSALYLCASSPARGAVHDEQFFGPGTRLTVL.

The CDR3 coding sequence is TGCGCCAGCAGCTTGGCCACAGGGATCCCCTACAATGAGCAGTTCTTC. This encodes CASSLATGIPYNEQFF. The chain is built from TRBV5-1 and TRBJ2-1, with D perhaps matching TRBD1 (6 bases). The CDR3 contains 16 residues. V was pared by 0 bases and J by 2 bases, with 12 bases between. The germline V gene encodes CDR1 SGHRS and CDR2 YFSETQ. Combining the CDR3 with reference TRBV5-1 and TRBJ2-1 gives the whole variable domain KAGVTQTPRYLIKTRGQQVTLSCSPISGHRSVSWYQQTPGQGLQFLFEYFSETQRNKGNFPGRFSGRQFSNSRSEMNVSTLELGDSALYLCASSLATGIPYNEQFFGPGTRLTVL.

This chain uses TRBV5-1 with TRBJ2-7, with 8 positions matching TRBD2. Germline-derived CDR1 and CDR2 are SGHRS and YFSETQ. V lost 2 bases to trimming and J lost 3 bases; unmatched junction nucleotides: 7. The CDR3 length is 15 residues. Written as DNA, the CDR3 is TGCGCCAGCAGCTTTGGCGGGGGGCTGAACTACGAGCAGTACTTC. Its protein product is CASSFGGGLNYEQYF.

The chain recombines TRBV6-1 with TRBJ1-4; 7 nucleotides line up with TRBD1. The ends lost 8 bases at V and 5 bases at J; junction bases unmatched: 5. The CDR3 is 13 residues long. The germline V gene encodes CDR1 MNHNS and CDR2 SASEGT. In DNA form, the CDR3 reads TGTGCCAGCGGCGACAGGGAAAATGAAAAACTGTTTTTT. This gives the protein CASGDRENEKLFF.

The chain combines TRBV10-1 with TRBJ1-5; tentative D call: TRBD1 (6 bases). Trimming shortened V by 6 bases and J by 4 bases, and 19 bases separated the two germline ends. This CDR3 region has 16 residues. Germline loops: CDR1 WNHNN, CDR2 SYGVQD (reference sequence). The CDR3 reads CASSHLLTGPNQPQHF. The DNA for the CDR3 is TGCGCCAGCAGCCACCTTTTGACAGGACCTAATCAGCCCCAGCATTTT.